What follows are 30 T cell receptor beta chains derived from one specimen sequenced in a study of shared clonotypes between healthy human individuals. Some clones are missing from TCRdb's copy, which holds only in-frame ones; the method was immunoSEQ multiplex PCR. The sample includes 850,000 to 1,100,000 clones, 70% to 80% seen only once; the top ten take approximately 0.95%. The sample was memory CD4+ T cells from PBMCs. The subset was: CD45RA-negative fraction. These receptors were taken from a man aged 18 to 29 in good health. Some clones in this sample may be carry-over from other donors' samples.

This clone came up once. Other DNA sequences from this sample encode an identical CDR3 as well. The chain recombines TRBV18 with TRBJ1-1; D is possibly TRBD1 (5 bases). Germline CDR1 reads KGHSH; CDR2 reads LQKENI. This CDR3 spans 13 amino acids. Trimming cost V 0 bases and J 3 bases, with 5 bases left between them. The CDR3, as DNA: TGTGCCAGCTCACCACCAGGGGACACTGAAGCTTTCTTT. Protein product: CASSPPGDTEAFF.

The genes are TRBV7-2 and TRBJ2-3; unclear D gene. The CDR3 spans 14 residues. V gave up 1 base and J gave up 6 bases, with 11 bases separating them. Germline assignment: CDR1 SGHTA and CDR2 FQGNSA. CDR3 amino acids: CASSLGLRGDTQYF. The CDR3 DNA reads TGTGCCAGCAGCTTAGGGCTGCGCGGCGATACGCAGTATTTT.

The chain links TRBV4-3 to TRBJ2-1; 11 nucleotides match TRBD2. Germline trimming cut 1 base from V and 0 bases from J; bases unmatched to any gene: 11. Germline values: CDR1 LGHNA, CDR2 YSLEER. This CDR3 has 20 residues. CDR3 residues: CASSQVLAGGPAGSYNEQFF. The DNA of the CDR3 is TGCGCCAGCAGCCAAGTCTTAGCGGGAGGGCCGGCGGGCTCCTACAATGAGCAGTTCTTC.

The CDR3 region is CSAGTGIDTQYF. The CDR3 bases are TGCAGCGCTGGGACGGGGATAGATACGCAGTATTTT. This sequence joins TRBV29-1 and TRBJ2-3; D is tentatively TRBD1 or TRBD2 (5 bases each). This CDR3 comprises 12 residues. Trimming cost V 7 bases and J 5 bases, with 13 bases left between them. Germline loops: CDR1 SQVTM, CDR2 ANQGSEA.

V gene TRBV6-6 combines with J gene TRBJ1-5, with 8 nucleotides matching TRBD1. V was clipped by 4 bases and J by 7 bases; unmatched bases: 3. Germline-derived CDR1 and CDR2 are MNHNY and SVGAGI (reference sequence). This CDR3 is 13 amino acids long. CDR3 DNA: TGTGCCAGCAGTTGGACAGGGCACCAGCCCCAGCATTTT. Encoded protein: CASSWTGHQPQHF.

About this clone itself: The sample holds other DNA sequences that translate to the same CDR3. As DNA, the CDR3 is TGCAGTGCTAGAGATCTTGATACGCAGTATTTT. This translates into CSARDLDTQYF. The chain links TRBV20-1 to TRBJ2-3; D not certain. The germline gives CDR1 DFQATT, CDR2 SNEGSKA (reference sequence). The length of the CDR3 is 11 residues. Trimming removed 0 bases from V and 6 bases from J, with 4 bases in between.

V usage is TRBV2 and J usage is TRBJ2-2; tentative D call: TRBD1 (5 bases). With 6 bases removed from V and 5 bases from J, the gap between germline ends came to 13 bases. The CDR3 totals 14 residues. Germline V gives CDR1 SNHLY, CDR2 FYNNEI. The CDR3 loop reads CASRPRTNTGELFF. In DNA, the CDR3 is TGTGCCAGCAGGCCGAGGACAAATACCGGGGAGCTGTTTTTT.

This chain connects TRBV30 to TRBJ2-1, with 14 bases lining up with TRBD2. Germline assignment: CDR1 GTSNPN and CDR2 SVGIG (reference sequence). The CDR3 length is 16 residues. With 5 bases clipped from V and 8 bases from J, the junction kept 11 bases outside the gene matches. The CDR3, as DNA: TGTGCCTGGCCCCCGACTAGCGGGAGGGAAGGCGATGAGCAGTTCTTC. Protein: CAWPPTSGREGDEQFF.

This clone showed up just once. This chain uses TRBV7-2 with TRBJ1-1; D is possibly TRBD1 (5 bases). V was clipped by 1 base and J by 5 bases, with 14 bases between them. Per the germline V gene, CDR1 is SGHTA and CDR2 is FQGNSA. This CDR3 is built from 15 residues. CDR3 in amino acids: CASSLVWGARTEAFF. Written as DNA, the CDR3 is TGTGCCAGCAGCTTAGTTTGGGGCGCGAGGACTGAAGCTTTCTTT.

The chain links TRBV25-1 to TRBJ1-1; TRBD1 is a possible D gene (5 bases). The CDR3 is 13 residues long. The V end lost 0 bases, the J end lost 10 bases, and 12 bases lay between the germline ends. Germline values: CDR1 MGHDK, CDR2 SYGVNS. CDR3 loop: CASSEYWGLVAFF. The CDR3 DNA is TGTGCCAGCAGTGAATATTGGGGGTTGGTAGCTTTCTTT. Looking up the rest from reference TRBV25-1 and TRBJ1-1 gives the full variable domain: EADIYQTPRYLVIGTGKKITLECSQTMGHDKMYWYQQDPGMELHLIHYSYGVNSTEKGDLSSESTVSRIRTEHFPLTLESARPSHTSQYLCASSEYWGLVAFFGQGTRLTVV.

This rearrangement joins TRBV7-2 to TRBJ1-5; D perhaps matches TRBD1 (5 bases). CDR1 is SGHTA and CDR2 is FQGNSA in the germline V gene. This CDR3 is 13 amino acids long. The V end lost 6 bases, the J end lost 7 bases, and 13 bases lay between the germline ends. The CDR3 bases are TGTGCCAGCAGTCCCTGGAGGGACCAGCCCCAGCATTTT. Its translation is CASSPWRDQPQHF.

The chain links TRBV28 to TRBJ1-5; D unresolved. The CDR3 extends over 12 amino acids. Germline V gene lookup returns CDR1 MDHEN and CDR2 SYDVKM. Deletions cut 5 bases from V and 10 bases from J, with 12 bases between. DNA of the CDR3: TGTGCCAGCAGTCCCCTCGTTTCCCCCCAGCATTTT. Translating gives CASSPLVSPQHF.

This chain joins TRBV14 and TRBJ1-4; D uncertain. Looked up from germline, CDR1 is SGHDN and CDR2 is FVKESK. Trimming pared 5 bases from V and 8 bases from J, leaving 9 bases between. CDR3 length: 12 amino acids. The CDR3 DNA follows: TGTGCCAGCAGCTTCCTGTCCGAAAAACTGTTTTTT. This sequence encodes CASSFLSEKLFF. The full variable domain, with the rest looked up from reference TRBV14 and TRBJ1-4, is EAGVTQFPSHSVIEKGQTVTLRCDPISGHDNLYWYRRVMGKEIKFLLHFVKESKQDESGMPNNRFLAERTGGTYSTLKVQPAELEDSGVYFCASSFLSEKLFFGSGTQLSVL.

This clone was recorded a few times. As DNA, the CDR3 is TGTGCCAGCGAGGGGGAAGGCAATCAGCCCCAGCATTTT. Translation: CASEGEGNQPQHF. The chain couples TRBV28 to TRBJ1-5; D is perhaps TRBD1 (6 bases). The CDR3 runs 13 residues. The germline V and J ends were trimmed by 8 bases and 2 bases, with 10 bases remaining between them. Germline CDR1 and CDR2: MDHEN and SYDVKM.

The chain is built from TRBV28 and TRBJ1-5; D ambiguous. This CDR3 region has 14 residues. Germline CDR1 reads MDHEN; CDR2 reads SYDVKM. V lost 5 bases and J lost 5, with 13 bases in between. The CDR3 protein is CASSPGGLDQPQHF. The DNA for the CDR3 is TGTGCCAGCAGTCCCGGAGGGTTGGATCAGCCCCAGCATTTT. Filled out from reference TRBV28 and TRBJ1-5, the complete variable domain reads DVKVTQSSRYLVKRTGEKVFLECVQDMDHENMFWYRQDPGLGLRLIYFSYDVKMKEKGDIPEGYSVSREKKERFSLILESASTNQTSMYLCASSPGGLDQPQHFGDGTRLSIL.

The genes are TRBV19 and TRBJ2-5; D is uncertain. The CDR3 is made up of 15 amino acids. Per the germline V gene, CDR1 is LNHDA and CDR2 is SQIVND (reference sequence). The V and J ends lost 6 bases and 1 base respectively, with 15 bases between them. The CDR3 DNA follows: TGTGCCAGTAGCGAAAACGACCTATCCCAAGAGACCCAGTACTTC. Amino acids: CASSENDLSQETQYF.

This clone has a handful of counts. J is TRBJ2-7 and V is TRBV7-9; 8 positions match TRBD2. V lost 4 bases, J lost 1 base, and 6 bases stayed unmatched. Germline V gene sequence: CDR1 SEHNR, CDR2 FQNEAQ (reference sequence). CDR3 length equals 15 residues. The CDR3 loop reads CASSSGGGRSYEQYF. Here the CDR3 DNA reads TGTGCCAGCAGCTCCGGAGGCGGGAGGTCCTACGAGCAGTACTTC.

This clone was found a few times. The J gene is TRBJ2-7, the V gene TRBV20-1; D ambiguous. Trimming removed 6 bases from V and 6 bases from J, with 12 bases in between. CDR1 DFQATT and CDR2 SNEGSKA come from the germline V gene (reference sequence). The CDR3 covers 11 residues. The CDR3, as DNA: TGCAGTGCCCCGACCCCGTCCGAGCAGTACTTC. Its translation is CSAPTPSEQYF.

The chain is built from TRBV18 and TRBJ2-6; no firm D call. The V end lost 6 bases, the J end lost 1 base, and 7 bases lay between the germline ends. CDR1 is KGHSH, CDR2 LQKENI, per germline. CDR3 length: 14 amino acids. For the CDR3, the DNA is TGTGCCAGCTCGACGCCGTCTGGGGCCAACGTCCTGACTTTC. This translates into CASSTPSGANVLTF.

The chain combines TRBV28 with TRBJ1-2; the D gene is possibly TRBD1 (6 bases). Trimming stripped 7 bases from V and 5 bases from J, with 32 bases between. Looked up from germline, CDR1 is MDHEN and CDR2 is SYDVKM. The CDR3 runs 19 residues. CDR3 region: CASTTPSPLGGLDGYGYTF. The CDR3 DNA is TGTGCCAGCACCACGCCATCCCCCCTCGGGGGGCTGGATGGGTATGGCTACACCTTC.

The V and J genes are TRBV29-1 and TRBJ2-7, with 9 bases lining up with TRBD1. CDR3 length equals 14 residues. The ends lost 3 bases at V and 5 bases at J; junction bases unmatched: 8. CDR1 is SQVTM, CDR2 ANQGSEA, per germline. The CDR3 region has the DNA TGCAGCGTTGAGAAAACAGGGGGCGTCCACGAGCAGTACTTC. This translates into CSVEKTGGVHEQYF.

The chain employs TRBV15 and TRBJ2-7, with D tentatively TRBD2 (6 bases). The CDR3 totals 12 residues. CDR1 and CDR2 from the germline V gene are LNHNV and YYDKDF (reference sequence). Trimming left V 2 bases short and J 7 bases short, with 9 bases between. The DNA of the CDR3 is TGTGCCACCAGCAGACTTGGGGGGGAGCAGTACTTC. The encoded protein is CATSRLGGEQYF.

The rearrangement joins TRBV11-3 to TRBJ1-1; perhaps TRBD1 as D (6 bases). CDR1 and CDR2 from the germline V gene are SGHNT and YENEEA. V shed 5 bases and J shed 0 bases, with 10 bases lying between them. The CDR3 has 14 amino acids. Here the CDR3 reads CASSPDSLNTEAFF. The CDR3 bases are TGTGCCAGCAGCCCGGACAGCTTGAACACTGAAGCTTTCTTT.

The chain couples TRBV19 to TRBJ1-5; the D is unclear. With 9 bases removed from V and 3 bases from J, the gap between germline ends came to 15 bases. CDR3 length: 14 residues. The germline gives CDR1 LNHDA, CDR2 SQIVND (reference sequence). The CDR3 DNA is TGTGCCAGCTCAACCGGGCCCAACAATCAGCCCCAGCATTTT. It encodes CASSTGPNNQPQHF.

The chain employs TRBV20-1 and TRBJ1-2; D is unresolved. This CDR3 has 11 residues. V lost 3 bases, J lost 4 bases, and 6 bases lay in between. CDR1 is DFQATT and CDR2 is SNEGSKA in the germline V gene (reference sequence). This chain's CDR3 is CSASVSYGYTF. The CDR3, as DNA: TGCAGTGCTAGTGTGTCCTATGGCTACACCTTC.

Concerning this clone itself: Other DNA sequences within the sample encode an identical CDR3. The chain combines TRBV5-1 with TRBJ1-2; 8 bases match TRBD1. Germline V gives CDR1 SGHRS, CDR2 YFSETQ. Trimming took 4 bases from V and 5 from J; bases not matched to a gene: 4. CDR3 length: 13 residues. In DNA, the CDR3 is TGCGCCAGCAGCCCGGGACAGGCTTATGGCTACACCTTC. It specifies CASSPGQAYGYTF.

Regarding this clone: Within the sample, other DNA sequences also encode this same CDR3. The genes are TRBV18 and TRBJ2-7; 11 bases are a match to TRBD2. The CDR3 runs 15 residues. V was pared by 3 bases and J by 4 bases, with 5 bases of the junction left unmatched. Germline lookup yields CDR1 KGHSH and CDR2 LQKENI. The CDR3 coding sequence is TGTGCCAGCTCACCCGGGACTAGCGGAAAGTACGAGCAGTACTTC. It encodes CASSPGTSGKYEQYF.

This clone came up once. It may be a read error: a sequence one base away is much more abundant. Different DNA sequences within this sample yield the same CDR3. This chain joins TRBV11-2 and TRBJ2-7, with 9 bases fitting TRBD2. The ends lost 1 base at V and 4 bases at J; junction bases unmatched: 5. Germline V gene data show CDR1 as SGHAT and CDR2 as FQNNGV. The CDR3 is made up of 15 amino acids. The CDR3 region is CASSLGVAGAYEQYF. DNA for the CDR3: TGTGCCAGCAGCTTAGGGGTAGCGGGAGCATACGAGCAGTACTTC.

The V gene is TRBV2, the J gene TRBJ2-7; D unclear. CDR1 and CDR2 from the germline V gene are SNHLY and FYNNEI. Trimming cost V 7 bases and J 3 bases, with 7 bases left between them. There are 11 residues in the CDR3. The CDR3 sequence is CASIKRYEQYF. The CDR3 DNA is TGTGCCAGCATCAAGCGCTACGAGCAGTACTTC. The variable domain in full, with the rest retrieved from reference TRBV2 and TRBJ2-7, is EPEVTQTPSHQVTQMGQEVILRCVPISNHLYFYWYRQILGQKVEFLVSFYNNEISEKSEIFDDQFSVERPDGSNFTLKIRSTKLEDSAMYFCASIKRYEQYFGPGTRLTVT.

This rearrangement joins TRBV18 to TRBJ2-7; a possible D gene is TRBD1 (6 bases). In germline, CDR1 is KGHSH, CDR2 LQKENI. The CDR3 has 15 amino acids. The V and J ends lost 0 bases and 5 bases respectively, with 14 bases between them. DNA of the CDR3: TGTGCCAGCTCACCACCGCGACAGGACACTCACGAGCAGTACTTC. Protein product: CASSPPRQDTHEQYF.